These 5 T cell receptor beta chains were all obtained from the same sample, sequenced in a study of vaccination effects on CD4 cells after COVID-19. Repertoires were generated with immunoSEQ multiplex PCR, while TCRdb's copy carries only in-frame clones and drops some. This sample has roughly 56,000 clones, with about 74% found just once. No antigen has been identified for these receptors. Culture lasted 10 days before CD4+ T cell isolation. Sample: CD4+ T cells from PBMCs cultured without peptide, taken before COVID-19 vaccination. The receptors originated from a human donor who received a COVID-19 vaccine.

This clone was seen only once. This chain links TRBV3-1 (or the pseudogene TRBV3-2) with TRBJ2-5; TRBD1 matches 9 bases. Per the germline V gene, CDR1 is LGHDT and CDR2 is YNNKEL (reference sequence). V trimming: 2 bases; J trimming: 3 bases; junction bases outside the gene matches: 4. CDR3 size: 15 residues. For the CDR3, the DNA is TGTGCCAGCAGCCAATACAGGGGGCCGGAAGAGACCCAGTACTTC. Encoded protein: CASSQYRGPEETQYF.

This clone was found a few times. The V gene is TRBV5-4, the J gene TRBJ2-3, with unresolved D. The length of the CDR3 is 13 residues. The V end lost 0 bases, the J end lost 3 bases, and 5 bases lay between the germline ends. Germline CDR1 and CDR2: SGHNT and YYREEE (reference sequence). The CDR3 coding sequence is TGTGCCAGCAGCTTGGGGTGGACAGATACGCAGTATTTT. The encoded protein is CASSLGWTDTQYF. Full variable domain (rest looked up from reference TRBV5-4 and TRBJ2-3): ETGVTQSPTHLIKTRGQQVTLRCSSQSGHNTVSWYQQALGQGPQFIFQYYREEENGRGNFPPRFSGLQFPNYSSELNVNALELDDSALYLCASSLGWTDTQYFGPGTRLTVL.

The chain has TRBV23-1 and TRBJ1-6; perhaps TRBD1 as D (6 bases). TRBV23-1 is flagged as an ORF with uncertain function. Trimming removed 4 bases at V and 2 bases at J, with 12 bases between. The CDR3 has 16 amino acids. CDR3 loop: CASSPHRGPYNSPLHF. CDR3 nucleotide sequence: TGCGCCAGCAGTCCTCACCGGGGGCCCTATAATTCACCCCTCCACTTT.

The gene calls are TRBV5-8 and TRBJ2-3, with TRBD2 as a possible D gene (5 bases). Germline CDR1 and CDR2: SGHTS and YDEGEE. This CDR3 has 16 amino acids. Trimming stripped 7 bases from V and 0 bases from J, with 18 bases between. The CDR3: CASPVWAGRSTDTQYF. DNA of the CDR3: TGTGCCAGCCCCGTTTGGGCGGGTAGGAGCACAGATACGCAGTATTTT.

This clone appeared a single time. The chain employs TRBV5-1 and TRBJ2-2; D remains unclear. CDR3 size: 15 residues. Germline V lookup: CDR1 SGHRS, CDR2 YFSETQ. V lost 1 base and J lost 0, with 7 bases in between. The CDR3 DNA is TGCGCCAGCAGCTTGATGTCAGCGAACACCGGGGAGCTGTTTTTT. As protein: CASSLMSANTGELFF. The full variable domain, completed using reference TRBV5-1 and TRBJ2-2, is KAGVTQTPRYLIKTRGQQVTLSCSPISGHRSVSWYQQTPGQGLQFLFEYFSETQRNKGNFPGRFSGRQFSNSRSEMNVSTLELGDSALYLCASSLMSANTGELFFGEGSRLTVL.